This TCR beta chain was found in a study of blood T cell repertoires in COVID-19. Study-level background: Nucleic acid was either cDNA or gDNA, and it came from T cells, B-cell-depleted T cells, or PBMCs.

Sequencing was performed with immunoSEQ multiplex PCR; in TCRdb, only in-frame clones are kept and a portion is missing. The sample consists of 75,000 to 100,000 clones, roughly 86% of them appearing once. As for this clone: The junction differs from germline at one of its ends, possibly a read error.

Looked up from germline, CDR1 is SGHDT and CDR2 is YYEEEE. The CDR3 spans 14 residues. The chain recombines TRBV5-6 with TRBJ1-2; 9 nucleotides match TRBD1. Source material: peripheral blood. The receptor comes from a man in his 70s with acute or convalescent COVID-19. CDR3 in DNA: TGTGCCAGCAGTTTGGACAGGGGAAGATATGGCTACACCTTC. It specifies CASSLDRGRYGYTF. Filled out from reference TRBV5-6 and TRBJ1-2, the complete variable domain reads DAGVTQSPTHLIKTRGQQVTLRCSPKSGHDTVSWYQQALGQGPQFIFQYYEEEERQRGNFPDRFSGHQFPNYSSELNVNALLLGDSALYLCASSLDRGRYGYTFGSGTRLTVV.